This T cell receptor beta chain was profiled in a study of CD8+ T cells in alopecia areata (dated by TCRdb to 2016 to 2019). Looking at the study overall: The treated patients took part in an open-label pilot trial in which moderate-to-severe alopecia areata was treated with oral tofacitinib at 5 to 10 mg twice daily. Tofacitinib was given for 6 to 18 months, followed by 6 months of follow-up off drug to assess delayed response and recurrence. Disease severity in treated patients was measured with the SALT score, which quantifies the percentage of affected scalp surface area. High-throughput TCRbeta sequencing was used to examine T cell clonal expansion in alopecia areata in both the C3H/HeJ mouse model and human patients. On the human side, TCRbeta sequencing was run on scalp tissue and on sorted CD4+ and CD8+ peripheral blood T cells from healthy controls and from alopecia areata patients with either patchy or totalis/universalis disease. Tofacitinib-treated patients had biopsies at baseline and at 4 and 24 weeks of treatment, with a later scalp biopsy in several patients. Scalp clonality was compared across normal scalp (n=4), patchy alopecia areata scalp (n=8), and alopecia totalis/universalis scalp (n=8). The RNA source kit depended on sample type: the PAXgene miRNA kit for fixed scalp, the miRNeasy kit for PBMCs, and the RNeasy kit for mouse skin. Amplification of TCRbeta CDR3 regions was done by immunoSEQ multiplex PCR using 35 Vbeta forward primers and 13 Jbeta reverse primers.

The meaning of the sample's treatment or condition label: oral pan-JAK inhibitor, 5-10 mg twice daily. Peripheral blood and lesional scalp punch biopsies were obtained from patients with alopecia areata. PBMCs were isolated by density centrifugation and stained for CD3, CD4 and CD8, and CD4+ and CD8+ T cells were sorted on a FACSAria. As concerns this clone: What this receptor recognizes is not known. Nothing much larger sits one base from this clone, and base qualities are not available.

The library was obtained by the immunoSEQ multiplex PCR assay. To provide template for TCR sequencing, every sample had RNA extracted and reverse transcribed into cDNA. First-strand cDNA was synthesized with SuperScript III using a 2:1 mix of oligo-dT and random hexamers. A synthetic immune receptor repertoire was used to assess amplification bias, and residual bias was removed computationally. Regarding the original processing steps: Raw reads were preprocessed for error removal, and CDR3 was defined according to IMGT conventions as running from the conserved cysteine to phenylalanine. Clonality was computed as 1 minus the Shannon entropy, with the entropy normalized by log2 of the number of productive unique TCRs. Whether each scalp clone was CD4 or CD8 was inferred by checking scalp TCRbeta sequences against the CD4 and CD8 repertoires from sorted blood. The immuneACCESS repertoire file appears here via TCRdb, limited to in-frame rearrangements. These files lack a portion of the clones; in checked studies, under half of the deficit traces to unresolved V genes, and the cause of the others is not known. The V and J calls and clone size are taken from that table; D and trimming were inferred from the DNA. The sample yields roughly 190,000 clones; just under 65% were counted once. Under 1.5% of the sample rests with the top ten.

Trimming at the junction amounts to 3 bases on V and 0 bases on J, and the germline ends lie 15 bases apart. Taken from cysteine to phenylalanine, the CDR3 has 17 residues. Only CDR3 DNA remains: 51 bases, in frame from the first base. The germline V gene sets CDR1 to SGHDT and CDR2 to YYEEEE. Study-level results and caveats: During tofacitinib treatment, many expanded lesional clones remained in scalp and blood, and this persistence may partly explain relapse after treatment is stopped. Scalp clonality and the number of expanded CD8+ clones among the top 100 scalp clones were significantly decreased by tofacitinib. Shared TCR sequences between patients were less evident than in mice, which may be partly attributable to HLA diversity in the patient population. Resident alphabeta T cells in normal human skin are also sequenced, complicating scalp TCR repertoire analysis, unlike mouse skin dominated by gammadelta T cells. The treated cohort was small, with a single nonresponder, so links between baseline CD8+ expansion and response need larger studies. Higher clonality and more expanded CD8+ clones were observed in lesional scalp than in normal scalp, particularly in alopecia totalis/universalis, a finding suggestive of antigenic drive.

The sequence links TRBV5-6 to TRBJ2-2; the D region possibly corresponds to TRBD2 (7 bases align). The receptor comes from a human donor with alopecia areata. The starting material was CD4+ T cells sorted from blood, obtained between weeks 49 and 50, from a patient treated with tofacitinib. Here the CDR3 is given as CASSWGGSRTNTGELFF. The DNA reads as follows: TGTGCCAGCAGCTGGGGGGGCAGCCGAACGAACACCGGGGAGCTGTTTTTT.